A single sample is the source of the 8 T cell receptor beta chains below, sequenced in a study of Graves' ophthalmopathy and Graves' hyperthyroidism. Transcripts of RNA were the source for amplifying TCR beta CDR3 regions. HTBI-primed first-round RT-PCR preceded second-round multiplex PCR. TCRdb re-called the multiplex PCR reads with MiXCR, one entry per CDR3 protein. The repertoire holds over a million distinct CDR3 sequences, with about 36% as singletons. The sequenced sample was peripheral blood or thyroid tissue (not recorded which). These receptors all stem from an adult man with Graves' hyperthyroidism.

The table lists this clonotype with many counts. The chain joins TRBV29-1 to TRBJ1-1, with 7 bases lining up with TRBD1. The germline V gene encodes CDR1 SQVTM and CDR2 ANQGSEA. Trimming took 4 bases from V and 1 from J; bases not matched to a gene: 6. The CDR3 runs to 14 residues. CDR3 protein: CSVARGRGNTEAFF. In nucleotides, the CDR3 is TGCAGCGTTGCAAGGGGGCGGGGGAACACTGAAGCTTTCTTT.

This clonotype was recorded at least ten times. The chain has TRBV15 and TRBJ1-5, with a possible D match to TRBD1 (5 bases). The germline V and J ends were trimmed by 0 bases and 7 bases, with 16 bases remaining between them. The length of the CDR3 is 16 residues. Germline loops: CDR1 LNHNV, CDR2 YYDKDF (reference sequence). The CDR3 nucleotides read TGTGCCACCAGCAGAGATGACAGAGGGAGTAGGCAGCCCCAGCATTTT. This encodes CATSRDDRGSRQPQHF.

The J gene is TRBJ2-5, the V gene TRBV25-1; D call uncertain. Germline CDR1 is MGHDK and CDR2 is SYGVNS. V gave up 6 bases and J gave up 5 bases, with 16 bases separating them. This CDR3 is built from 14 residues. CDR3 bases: TGTGCCAGCAGCCAAGATCCTCAGAGGGAGACCCAGTACTTC. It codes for CASSQDPQRETQYF.

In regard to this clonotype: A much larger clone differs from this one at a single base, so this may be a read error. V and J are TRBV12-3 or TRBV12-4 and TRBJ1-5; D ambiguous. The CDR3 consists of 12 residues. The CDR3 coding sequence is TGTGCCGGCGGGGAGGGCAAGCAGCCCCAGCATTTT. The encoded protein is CAGGEGKQPQHF.

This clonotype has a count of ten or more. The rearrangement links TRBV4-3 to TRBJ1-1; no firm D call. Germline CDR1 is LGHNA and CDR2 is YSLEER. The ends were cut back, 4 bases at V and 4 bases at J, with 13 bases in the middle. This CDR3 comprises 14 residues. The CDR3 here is CASSRGRSVTEAFF. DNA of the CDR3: TGCGCCAGCAGCCGCGGACGATCGGTCACTGAAGCTTTCTTT.

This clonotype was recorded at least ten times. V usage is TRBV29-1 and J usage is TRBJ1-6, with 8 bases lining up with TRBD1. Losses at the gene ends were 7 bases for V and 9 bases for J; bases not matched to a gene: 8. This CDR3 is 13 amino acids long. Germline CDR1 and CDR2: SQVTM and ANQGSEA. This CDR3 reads CSAGQGGSSPLHF. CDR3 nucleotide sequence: TGCAGCGCTGGACAGGGCGGTTCTTCACCCCTCCACTTT.

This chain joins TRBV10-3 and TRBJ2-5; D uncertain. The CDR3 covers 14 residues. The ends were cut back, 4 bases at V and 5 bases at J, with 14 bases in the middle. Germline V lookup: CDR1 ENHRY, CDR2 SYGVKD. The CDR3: CAISAGFDGETQYF. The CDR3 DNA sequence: TGTGCCATCAGTGCAGGTTTCGACGGGGAGACCCAGTACTTC.

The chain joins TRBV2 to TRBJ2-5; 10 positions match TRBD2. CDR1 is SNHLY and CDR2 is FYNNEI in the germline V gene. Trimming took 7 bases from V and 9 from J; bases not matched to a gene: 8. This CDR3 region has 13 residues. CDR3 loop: CASTSTLAGPQYF. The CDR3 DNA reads TGTGCCAGCACTTCTACACTAGCGGGGCCCCAGTACTTC.